The 23 T cell receptor beta chains below come from one sample, sequenced in a study of T cell responses to AZD1222 COVID-19 vaccine. TCRdb's table, derived via immunoSEQ multiplex PCR, lists solely in-frame clones and lacks some. The repertoire holds 120,000 to 150,000 clones, with more than 70% as singletons. The specimen comprised peripheral blood, sampled 28 days after the second AZD1222 dose. Receptor source: an adult who received the AZD1222 COVID-19 vaccine.

This chain uses TRBV6-5 with TRBJ2-5; D ambiguous. V was clipped by 2 bases and J by 6 bases, with 13 bases between them. The CDR3 is made up of 14 amino acids. Germline V gene data show CDR1 as MNHEY and CDR2 as SVGAGI. The CDR3 is CASSYDRRQKTQYF. The CDR3 DNA reads TGTGCCAGCAGTTACGATCGACGTCAAAAGACCCAGTACTTC.

The chain links TRBV6-5 to TRBJ2-7; D ambiguous. The CDR3 spans 14 residues. Germline-derived CDR1 and CDR2 are MNHEY and SVGAGI. Trimming pared 1 base from V and 0 bases from J, leaving 7 bases between. In DNA form, the CDR3 reads TGTGCCAGCAGTTACTTGCCGAGCTCCTACGAGCAGTACTTC. It yields the protein CASSYLPSSYEQYF.

This clone was recorded only once. The chain links TRBV5-1 to TRBJ2-1; a weak D match, TRBD1 (6 bases). This CDR3 region has 14 residues. The germline V gene encodes CDR1 SGHRS and CDR2 YFSETQ. V was shortened by 2 bases and J by 8 bases, with 14 bases between the two germline ends. The CDR3 DNA reads TGCGCCAGCAGCTTCAGGGTCGCAGGGGATGAGCAGTTCTTC. This codes for CASSFRVAGDEQFF.

This clone was recorded a few times. V is TRBV28 and J is TRBJ2-7; TRBD1 matches at 7 bases. V shed 2 bases and J 3 bases; nucleotides not matched to a gene: 13. Per germline, CDR1 MDHEN and CDR2 SYDVKM. The CDR3 is 17 residues long. DNA of the CDR3: TGTGCCAGCAGTTTAACTTCCGGGACAGATAACTACTACGAGCAGTACTTC. This translates into CASSLTSGTDNYYEQYF.

V gene TRBV14 combines with J gene TRBJ2-5; D is unclear. Germline V gives CDR1 SGHDN, CDR2 FVKESK. The germline V and J ends were trimmed by 4 bases and 5 bases, with 17 bases remaining between them. There are 15 residues in the CDR3. This CDR3 is CASSPEHDLWETQYF. The CDR3 bases are TGTGCCAGCAGCCCGGAGCATGACTTATGGGAGACCCAGTACTTC. The full variable domain, rest sourced from reference TRBV14 and TRBJ2-5, is EAGVTQFPSHSVIEKGQTVTLRCDPISGHDNLYWYRRVMGKEIKFLLHFVKESKQDESGMPNNRFLAERTGGTYSTLKVQPAELEDSGVYFCASSPEHDLWETQYFGPGTRLLVL.

Concerning this clone itself: The junction departs from germline at one end; a sequencing error may be responsible. This chain connects TRBV7-7 to TRBJ2-1, with 11 bases matching TRBD2. The CDR3 has 16 residues. Germline CDR1 and CDR2: SSHAT and FNYEAQ (reference sequence). The CDR3 sequence: CASSPTGTSGYNEQFF. The CDR3 DNA reads as TGTGCTAGCAGCCCCACCGGGACTAGCGGATACAATGAGCAGTTCTTC.

The rearrangement links TRBV9 to TRBJ1-2, with D hard to call. Looked up from germline, CDR1 is SGDLS and CDR2 is YYNGEE. The CDR3 runs to 13 residues. Trimming removed 4 bases at V and 7 bases at J, with 14 bases between. The CDR3 coding sequence is TGTGCCAGCAGCTCTCCGGCAGGTCGTGGCTACACCTTC. It codes for CASSSPAGRGYTF.

Concerning this clone: The junction does not match germline at one end; this may be a read error. This sequence joins TRBV9 and TRBJ1-1; D uncertain. Germline V gene data show CDR1 as SGDLS and CDR2 as YYNGEE. The CDR3 runs 14 residues. CDR3 bases: TGTGCCAGCACCGTAGGGTCCAGTACGGCTGAAGCTTTCTTT. Translating gives CASTVGSSTAEAFF.

In its sample, this clone was seen once. The CDR3 coding sequence is TGTGCCTGGTCATCGGGACAGGGCAATCAGCCCCAGCATTTT. Amino acids: CAWSSGQGNQPQHF. V usage is TRBV30 and J usage is TRBJ1-5; TRBD1 matches 8 bases. The V segment lost 5 bases and the J segment 2 bases; nucleotides outside the gene matches: 5. CDR1 is GTSNPN and CDR2 is SVGIG in the germline V gene (reference sequence). CDR3 length: 14 amino acids.

The rearrangement joins TRBV18 to TRBJ1-1; no definite D call. CDR3 length: 13 residues. V lost 8 bases, J lost 4 bases, and 14 bases lay in between. From germline, CDR1 is KGHSH and CDR2 LQKENI. CDR3 residues: CASQAREGTEAFF. CDR3 coding DNA: TGTGCCAGCCAAGCTAGGGAGGGCACTGAAGCTTTCTTT.

This chain joins TRBV27 and TRBJ2-1, with 9 bases that match TRBD2. The CDR3 extends over 15 amino acids. Germline trimming cut 2 bases from V and 2 bases from J; bases unmatched to any gene: 1. The germline V gene has CDR1 MNHEY and CDR2 SMNVEV (reference sequence). DNA of the CDR3: TGTGCCAGCAGTTTAGCGGGAGGGGCCTACAATGAGCAGTTCTTC. This translates into CASSLAGGAYNEQFF.

This chain links TRBV4-3 with TRBJ2-3, with 7 bases that match TRBD1. This CDR3 region has 14 residues. CDR1 is LGHNA, CDR2 YSLEER, per germline. V trimming: 3 bases; J trimming: 1 base; junction bases outside the gene matches: 1. The CDR3 here is CASSQGQRTDTQYF. CDR3 in DNA: TGCGCCAGCAGCCAGGGACAGCGCACAGATACGCAGTATTTT.

This chain connects TRBV14 to TRBJ1-2; TRBD1 is a possible D gene (6 bases). The CDR3 consists of 15 residues. In germline, CDR1 is SGHDN, CDR2 FVKESK. The V and J ends lost 4 bases and 7 bases respectively, with 19 bases between them. The CDR3 DNA is TGTGCCAGCAGCCCTATAAACGGACAGATCTCTGGCTACACCTTC. This gives the protein CASSPINGQISGYTF. Looking up the rest from reference TRBV14 and TRBJ1-2 gives the full variable domain: EAGVTQFPSHSVIEKGQTVTLRCDPISGHDNLYWYRRVMGKEIKFLLHFVKESKQDESGMPNNRFLAERTGGTYSTLKVQPAELEDSGVYFCASSPINGQISGYTFGSGTRLTVV.

This chain connects TRBV4-1 to TRBJ2-7; tentative D call: TRBD1 (5 bases). Germline V gene sequence: CDR1 MGHRA, CDR2 YSYEKL. The CDR3 has 14 residues. V was cut by 1 base and J by 4 bases, with 11 bases left in between. CDR3 in amino acids: CASSQAVGVYEQYF. DNA for the CDR3: TGCGCCAGCAGCCAAGCCGTAGGGGTGTACGAGCAGTACTTC.

V gene TRBV7-9 combines with J gene TRBJ2-1; no reliable D call. Trimming stripped 2 bases from V and 10 bases from J, with 12 bases between. CDR3 length: 13 amino acids. CDR1 SEHNR and CDR2 FQNEAQ come from the germline V gene (reference sequence). The CDR3, as DNA: TGTGCCAGCAGCTTATACGAGGTCACCGAGCAGTTCTTC. Translation gives CASSLYEVTEQFF.

The chain uses TRBV13 and TRBJ2-1; tentatively, D is TRBD2 (5 bases). This CDR3 contains 15 residues. Germline CDR1 PRHDT, CDR2 FYEKMQ (reference sequence). Trimming left V 4 bases short and J 6 bases short, with 16 bases between. The CDR3: CASSSDPGLSNEQFF. The CDR3 DNA reads TGTGCCAGCAGCTCGGACCCTGGACTTAGCAATGAGCAGTTCTTC. Full variable domain (outside the CDR3, taken from reference TRBV13 and TRBJ2-1): AAGVIQSPRHLIKEKRETATLKCYPIPRHDTVYWYQQGPGQDPQFLISFYEKMQSDKGSIPDRFSAQQFSDYHSELNMSSLELGDSALYFCASSSDPGLSNEQFFGPGTRLTVL.

The rearrangement links TRBV30 to TRBJ1-4; no clear D. Trimming took off 0 bases at V and 9 bases at J, with 23 bases between the two ends. The CDR3 totals 17 residues. CDR1 and CDR2 from the germline V gene are GTSNPN and SVGIG (reference sequence). This CDR3 is CAWSVVRTPRGMKKLFF. The CDR3 coding sequence is TGTGCCTGGAGTGTTGTTCGGACCCCAAGAGGGATGAAAAAACTGTTTTTT.

The chain employs TRBV6-5 and TRBJ1-1; 7 nucleotides line up with TRBD1. CDR3 length: 15 amino acids. The germline V gene encodes CDR1 MNHEY and CDR2 SVGAGI. V lost 7 bases to trimming and J lost 0 bases; unmatched junction nucleotides: 8. The CDR3 spells CASTRQGQLNTEAFF. The DNA for the CDR3 is TGTGCCAGCACCCGCCAGGGACAGCTGAACACTGAAGCTTTCTTT.

This clone was observed once. This chain uses TRBV19 with TRBJ2-2; no clear D gene. Trimming removed 6 bases at V and 0 bases at J, with 8 bases between. Germline CDR1 is LNHDA and CDR2 is SQIVND (reference sequence). The CDR3 runs to 14 residues. The chain's CDR3 is CASSDRANTGELFF. DNA for the CDR3: TGTGCCAGTAGCGACCGAGCGAACACCGGGGAGCTGTTTTTT.

This clone was detected a few times. This sequence joins TRBV6-5 and TRBJ1-6; possible D gene TRBD1, 5 bases. The CDR3 totals 14 residues. Trimming pared 5 bases from V and 7 bases from J, leaving 12 bases between. CDR1 is MNHEY, CDR2 SVGAGI, per germline. The CDR3 sequence: CASSQRGGNSPLHF. The DNA of the CDR3 is TGTGCCAGCAGTCAAAGGGGAGGGAATTCACCCCTCCACTTT.

This clone was seen once. The gene calls are TRBV27 and TRBJ1-5, with D tentatively TRBD1 (6 bases). The length of the CDR3 is 16 residues. CDR1 is MNHEY, CDR2 SMNVEV, per germline (reference sequence). With 5 bases removed from V and 6 bases from J, the gap between germline ends came to 20 bases. In nucleotides, the CDR3 is TGTGCCAGCAGTCTAGGGGCCTCAGGGGTGGGTCAGCCCCAGCATTTT. Protein: CASSLGASGVGQPQHF.

Of note for this clone: The germline gene is not matched at one end of the junction; a read error may be the cause. The CDR3 DNA sequence: TGCGCCGGCGGGACCGAGCAGTACTTC. Protein: CAGGTEQYF. V and J are TRBV7-9 and TRBJ2-7, with D possibly matching TRBD2 (6 bases). Germline assignment: CDR1 SEHNR and CDR2 FQNEAQ (reference sequence). The CDR3 covers 9 residues.

This chain uses TRBV2 with TRBJ1-5; a weak D match, TRBD1 (6 bases). V was trimmed by 1 base and J by 4 bases, leaving 8 bases between them. CDR3 length equals 14 residues. Germline-derived CDR1 and CDR2 are SNHLY and FYNNEI. CDR3 nucleotide sequence: TGTGCCAGCAGTGAAGTAGACAGGAATCAGCCCCAGCATTTT. Protein product: CASSEVDRNQPQHF.